The rows below give T cell receptor beta chains drawn from one sample of a study of cytomegalovirus exposure and HLA in healthy donors. Assay: immunoSEQ multiplex PCR; the TCRdb copy retains only in-frame clones and omits some. The sample shows some 180,000 clones, about four fifths of them seen only once. Input material: PBMCs. Every receptor here comes from a man aged 40-49 years in good health and CMV-seropositive. The conserved cysteine and the conserved F or W are not part of the CDR3 here. Each record gives: J gene, V gene, CDR3 protein.

TRBJ2-7 TRBV4-1 ASSQDSRVAGSYEQY
NA TRBV28 ASSDSTMDYEQY
TRBJ2-5 TRBV7-3 ASSPTGLQETQY
TRBJ1-2 TRBV28 ASRLQSNYGYT
TRBJ2-7 TRBV5-1 ASSLDPGLPEQY
TRBJ1-5 TRBV30 AWGGQSNQPQH
TRBJ1-2 TRBV27 ASTKTASYREHWGYT
TRBJ1-3 TRBV27 ASSLGRGSSGNTIY
TRBJ1-4 TRBV7-6 ASSLVEEKLF
TRBJ2-7 TRBV7-9 ASSLGRAQLEQY
TRBJ2-7 TRBV7-2 ASSLVPSSYEQY
TRBJ1-2 TRBV5-4 ASSPPTGGNT
TRBJ2-7 TRBV11-2 ASSLQPPVLAGGRHEQY
TRBJ2-2 TRBV6-4 ASSVVTGVGELF
TRBJ2-3 TRBV2 ASNQGIEDTQY
TRBJ2-2 TRBV7-9 SSSPQTGGNTGELF
TRBJ1-1 TRBV7-9 ASSLGGLRAEAF
TRBJ1-1 TRBV30 AWTSAGQARRAF
TRBJ1-3 TRBV5-1 ASSRGQSGNTIY
TRBJ1-5 TRBV18 ASSQDRDEPQH
TRBJ1-2 TRBV4-1 ASSLRTGYGYT
TRBJ2-1 TRBV19 ASSERENEQF
TRBJ2-7 TRBV5-1 ASSREAGSGYEQY
TRBJ2-7 TRBV19 ASSAGQGPYEQY
TRBJ2-5 TRBV9 ASSVGWGEETQY
TRBJ1-2 TRBV6-1 ASSDGKGWDYGYT
TRBJ1-1 TRBV4-3 ASSQLPGTGESQAF
TRBJ2-7 TRBV6-1 ASSDYSDGHYEQY
TRBJ2-1 TRBV5-6 ASSRTGANLYNEQF
TRBJ1-2 TRBV25-1 ASSDTGRGYT
TRBJ1-1 TRBV6-1 ASSESRGGAF
TRBJ1-5 TRBV27 ASSLRRHQPQH
TRBJ2-1 TRBV14 ASSLWGLAGVNEQF
TRBJ1-1 TRBV7-3 ASSSRGRDTEAF
TRBJ1-1 TRBV5-6 ASSLVGGVNTEAF
TRBJ1-2 TRBV19 ASTIGQGINYGYT
TRBJ2-7 TRBV5-5 ASSLVILAGDSYEQY
TRBJ1-2 TRBV6-1 ASSLPQGANGYT
TRBJ2-1 TRBV29-1 SVDRLANYNEQF
TRBJ1-1 TRBV11-3 ASSKDRNTEAF
NA TRBV7-6 ASSREQGRSYEQY
TRBJ2-2 TRBV7-2 ASSLNRVGELF
TRBJ2-7 TRBV5-6 ASRYSNSYEQY
TRBJ2-3 TRBV5-6 ASNGGTTSTDTQY
TRBJ2-7 TRBV28 ASSGGLAGSYEQY
TRBJ2-1 TRBV1 TSSQEDRSIGRNEQF
TRBJ2-5 TRBV28 ASLGTGLSETQY
TRBJ1-2 TRBV6-5 ASRTGGWGYT
TRBJ2-7 TRBV18 ASSPVGTGGLEQY
TRBJ2-5 TRBV7-9 ASSFGGQETQY
TRBJ2-3 TRBV5-1 ASSSGTGGADTQY
TRBJ2-7 TRBV5-1 ASSLRDRVSEQY
TRBJ2-7 TRBV30 AWSVLDEQY
TRBJ2-7 TRBV5-5 ASSLGFDRFSYEQY